Given below is one T cell receptor (beta chain) in context. Its antigen is undetermined. This record belongs to a study of cytomegalovirus exposure and HLA in healthy donors. Germline V gene lookup returns CDR1 LNHNV and CDR2 YYDKDF (reference sequence). This CDR3 region has 18 residues. V dropped 0 bases and J dropped 3 bases, with 17 bases sitting between them. 13 Jbeta primers and 60 Vbeta primers were used for the PCR. Assay used: immunoSEQ multiplex PCR; TCRdb lists only in-frame clones, some missing. The data contain nearly 300,000 clones, more than 80% of them seen just once; the ten biggest clones take up about 4%. Study-wide findings and caveats: Most observed TCR sequences were rare, whereas some public TCRs were detected in many donors.

V gene TRBV15 combines with J gene TRBJ2-2; TRBD1 is a possible D gene (5 bases). The sequence was obtained from a man between 35 and 55 years old in good health and CMV-seropositive. Sequenced sample: PBMCs. The CDR3 DNA follows: TGTGCCACCAGCAGAGACAGGGCCTCACCCACCTACACCGGGGAGCTGTTTTTT. This encodes CATSRDRASPTYTGELFF.